This T cell receptor (beta chain) was captured by sequencing in a study of blood T cells in healthy people across ages. The CDR3 sequence is 12 residues long. V lost 5 bases and J lost 5, with 9 bases in between. Germline assignment: CDR1 DFQATT and CDR2 SNEGSKA (reference sequence). Through a sample-barcoded 5' primer and a J-beta primer mix, a second PCR was run for about 7 to 12 cycles. TCRdb reprocessed the 5' RACE reads via MiXCR and lists one record per CDR3 protein. Seen here are about 1.1 million distinct CDR3 sequences, more than 30% observed once, and the top ten hold around 12%. The sample consisted of blood. This TCR came from a young man in good health. V usage is TRBV20-1 and J usage is TRBJ2-2; weak D call: TRBD2 (5 bases). CDR3 DNA: TGCAGTGCTGCGCCGGGGACCGGGGAGCTGTTTTTT. This gives the protein CSAAPGTGELFF.